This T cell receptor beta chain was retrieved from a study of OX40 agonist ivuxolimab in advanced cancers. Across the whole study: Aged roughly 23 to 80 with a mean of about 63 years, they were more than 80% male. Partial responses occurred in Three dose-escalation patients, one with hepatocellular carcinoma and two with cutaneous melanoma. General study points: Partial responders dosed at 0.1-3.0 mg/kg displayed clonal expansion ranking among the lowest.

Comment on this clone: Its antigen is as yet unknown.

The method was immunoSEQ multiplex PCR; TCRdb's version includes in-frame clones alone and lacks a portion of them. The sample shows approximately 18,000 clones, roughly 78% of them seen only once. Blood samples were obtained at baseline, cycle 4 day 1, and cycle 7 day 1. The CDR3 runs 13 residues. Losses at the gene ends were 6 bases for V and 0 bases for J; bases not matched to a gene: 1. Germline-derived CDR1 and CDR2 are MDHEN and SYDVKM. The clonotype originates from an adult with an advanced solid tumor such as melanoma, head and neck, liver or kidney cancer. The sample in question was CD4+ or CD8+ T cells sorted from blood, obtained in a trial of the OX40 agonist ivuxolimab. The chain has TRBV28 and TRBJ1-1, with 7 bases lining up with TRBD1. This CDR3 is CASSGQVNTEAFF. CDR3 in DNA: TGTGCCAGCAGCGGACAGGTGAACACTGAAGCTTTCTTT.